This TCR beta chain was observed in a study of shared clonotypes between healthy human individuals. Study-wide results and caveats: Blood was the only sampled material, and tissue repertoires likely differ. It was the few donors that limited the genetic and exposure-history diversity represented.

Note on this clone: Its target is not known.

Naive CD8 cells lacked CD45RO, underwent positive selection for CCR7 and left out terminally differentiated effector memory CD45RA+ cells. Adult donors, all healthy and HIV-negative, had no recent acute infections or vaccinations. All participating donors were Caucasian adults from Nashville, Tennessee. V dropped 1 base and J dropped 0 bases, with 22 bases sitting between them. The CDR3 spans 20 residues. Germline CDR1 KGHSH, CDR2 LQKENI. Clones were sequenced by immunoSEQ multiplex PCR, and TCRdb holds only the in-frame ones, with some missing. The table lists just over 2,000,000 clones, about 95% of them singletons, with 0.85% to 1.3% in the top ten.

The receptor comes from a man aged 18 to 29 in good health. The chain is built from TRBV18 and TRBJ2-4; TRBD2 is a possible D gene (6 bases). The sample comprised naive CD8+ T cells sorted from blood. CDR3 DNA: TGTGCCAGCTCACCACTGGGGGAGGTGGCCCACGATCTAGCCAAAAACATTCAGTACTTC. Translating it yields CASSPLGEVAHDLAKNIQYF.